This T cell receptor (beta chain) was recorded in a study of blood T cell repertoires in COVID-19. About the research overall: COVID-19 samples from acute and convalescent phases originated in the United States, Italy and Spain.

As handled by the study authors: Counts of nucleated cells, estimated from reference gene primer amplification, were obtained. Measured with immunoSEQ multiplex PCR; TCRdb has only the in-frame clones, and not every one. V, J and clone size are those of that table, while D and trimming were read from the DNA. The sample has fewer than 30,000 clones; 81% are singletons. CDR1 is SEHNR, CDR2 FQNEAQ, per germline (reference sequence). With 5 bases clipped from V and 3 bases from J, the junction kept 3 bases outside the gene matches. This CDR3 contains 15 residues. The receptor was derived from a man aged 45-65 years with active or convalescent COVID-19. Specimen: peripheral blood. The V call is TRBV7-9, the J call TRBJ1-3; 11 nucleotides line up with TRBD1. The CDR3 sequence: CASSTGQGVGNTIYF. The CDR3 DNA follows: TGTGCCAGCAGCACGGGACAGGGGGTTGGAAACACCATATATTTT. Full variable domain (rest looked up from reference TRBV7-9 and TRBJ1-3): DTGVSQNPRHKITKRGQNVTFRCDPISEHNRLYWYRQTLGQGPEFLTYFQNEAQLEKSRLLSDRFSAERPKGSFSTLEIQRTEQGDSAMYLCASSTGQGVGNTIYFGEGSWLTVV.